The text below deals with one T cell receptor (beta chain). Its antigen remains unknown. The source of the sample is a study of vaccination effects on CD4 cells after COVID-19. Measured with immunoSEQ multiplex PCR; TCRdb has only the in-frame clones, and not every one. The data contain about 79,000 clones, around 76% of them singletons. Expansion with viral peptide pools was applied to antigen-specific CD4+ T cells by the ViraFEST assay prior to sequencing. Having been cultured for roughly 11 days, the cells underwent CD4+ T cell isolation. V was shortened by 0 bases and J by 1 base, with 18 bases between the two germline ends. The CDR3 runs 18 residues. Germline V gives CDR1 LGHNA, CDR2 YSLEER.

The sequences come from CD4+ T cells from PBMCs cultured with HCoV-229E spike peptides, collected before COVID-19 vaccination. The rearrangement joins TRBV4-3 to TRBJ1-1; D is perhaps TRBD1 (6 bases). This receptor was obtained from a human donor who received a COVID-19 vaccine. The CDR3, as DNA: TGCGCCAGCAGCCAAGATTATGGAAGACAGGACCAGAACACTGAAGCTTTCTTT. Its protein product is CASSQDYGRQDQNTEAFF.